The subject of this entry is one T cell receptor beta chain. With V trimmed by 7 bases and J by 9 bases, 3 bases remained unmatched. Germline CDR1 and CDR2: SGHAT and FQNNGV. This CDR3 contains 11 residues. The sample is drawn from a study of blood T cells in healthy people across ages. For the second PCR, which ran for 7 to 11 cycles, a sample-barcoded 5' primer and a J-beta primer mix were used. Every cDNA molecule carried a tag from a template-switch adaptor bearing 12 random nucleotides. MiXCR, applied by TCRdb to the 5' RACE reads, yields one record per CDR3 protein. This sample has about 1,500,000 distinct CDR3 sequences, with approximately 42% found just once.

The chain employs TRBV11-2 and TRBJ2-1; 7 bases line up with TRBD1. The TCR sequence derives from a woman under 30 in good health. The sample was blood. This CDR3 reads CASTQGVEQFF. The CDR3 bases are TGTGCCAGCACCCAGGGGGTTGAGCAGTTCTTC. Using reference TRBV11-2 and TRBJ2-1 for the parts outside the CDR3, the full variable domain is EAGVAQSPRYKIIEKRQSVAFWCNPISGHATLYWYQQILGQGPKLLIQFQNNGVVDDSQLPKDRFSAERLKGVDSTLKIQPAKLEDSAVYLCASTQGVEQFFGPGTRLTVL.